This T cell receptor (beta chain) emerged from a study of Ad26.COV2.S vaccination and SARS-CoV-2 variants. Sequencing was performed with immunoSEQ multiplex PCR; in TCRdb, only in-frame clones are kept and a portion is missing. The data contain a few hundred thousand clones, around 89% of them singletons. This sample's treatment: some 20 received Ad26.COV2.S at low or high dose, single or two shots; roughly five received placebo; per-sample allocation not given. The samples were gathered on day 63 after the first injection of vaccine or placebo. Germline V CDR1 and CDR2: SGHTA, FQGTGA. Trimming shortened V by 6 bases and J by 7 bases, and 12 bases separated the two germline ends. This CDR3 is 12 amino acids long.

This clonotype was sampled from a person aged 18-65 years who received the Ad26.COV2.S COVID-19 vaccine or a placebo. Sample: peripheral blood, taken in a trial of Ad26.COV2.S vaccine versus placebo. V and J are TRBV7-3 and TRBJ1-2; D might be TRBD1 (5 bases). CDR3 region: CASSSSGVGYTF. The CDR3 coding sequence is TGTGCCAGCAGTTCCTCGGGGGTTGGCTACACCTTC.